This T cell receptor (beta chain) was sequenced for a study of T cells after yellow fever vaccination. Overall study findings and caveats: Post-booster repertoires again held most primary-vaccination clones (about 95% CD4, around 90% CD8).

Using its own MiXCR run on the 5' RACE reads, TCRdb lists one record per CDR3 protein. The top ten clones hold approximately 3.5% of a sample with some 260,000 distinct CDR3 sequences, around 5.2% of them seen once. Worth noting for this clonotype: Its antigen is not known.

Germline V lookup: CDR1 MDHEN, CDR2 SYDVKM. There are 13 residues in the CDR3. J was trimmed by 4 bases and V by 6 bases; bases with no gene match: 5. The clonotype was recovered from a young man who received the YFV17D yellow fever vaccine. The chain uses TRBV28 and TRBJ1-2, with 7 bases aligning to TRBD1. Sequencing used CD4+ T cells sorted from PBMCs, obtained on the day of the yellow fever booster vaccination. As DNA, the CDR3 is TGTGCCAGCAGCAACGGACAGGCCTATGGCTACACCTTC. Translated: CASSNGQAYGYTF.